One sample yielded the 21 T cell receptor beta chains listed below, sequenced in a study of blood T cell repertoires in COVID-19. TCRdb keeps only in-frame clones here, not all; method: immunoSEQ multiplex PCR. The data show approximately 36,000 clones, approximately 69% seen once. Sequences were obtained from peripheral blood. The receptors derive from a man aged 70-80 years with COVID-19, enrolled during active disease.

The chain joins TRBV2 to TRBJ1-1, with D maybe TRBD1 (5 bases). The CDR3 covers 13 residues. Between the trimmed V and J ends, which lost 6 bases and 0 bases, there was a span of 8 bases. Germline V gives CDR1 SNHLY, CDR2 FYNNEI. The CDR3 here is CASSEQVNTEAFF. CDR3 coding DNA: TGTGCCAGCAGCGAACAGGTGAACACTGAAGCTTTCTTT.

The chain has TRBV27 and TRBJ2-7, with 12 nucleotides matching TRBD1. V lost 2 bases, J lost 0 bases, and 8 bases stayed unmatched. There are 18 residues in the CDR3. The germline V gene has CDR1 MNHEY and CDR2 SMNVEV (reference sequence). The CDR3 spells CASSLKGTGGRSSYEQYF. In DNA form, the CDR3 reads TGTGCCAGCAGTTTAAAGGGGACAGGGGGCCGCAGCTCCTACGAGCAGTACTTC.

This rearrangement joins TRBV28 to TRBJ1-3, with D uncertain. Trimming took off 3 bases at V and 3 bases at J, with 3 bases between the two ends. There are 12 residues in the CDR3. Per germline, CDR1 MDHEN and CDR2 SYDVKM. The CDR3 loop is CASSFHGNTIYF. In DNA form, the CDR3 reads TGTGCCAGCAGTTTCCATGGAAACACCATATATTTT.

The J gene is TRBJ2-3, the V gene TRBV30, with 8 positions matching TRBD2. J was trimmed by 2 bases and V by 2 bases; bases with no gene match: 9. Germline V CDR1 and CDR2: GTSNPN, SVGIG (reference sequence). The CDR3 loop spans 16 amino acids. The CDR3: CAWSREGGGHTDTQYF. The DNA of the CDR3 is TGTGCCTGGAGTAGGGAGGGCGGGGGGCACACAGATACGCAGTATTTT.

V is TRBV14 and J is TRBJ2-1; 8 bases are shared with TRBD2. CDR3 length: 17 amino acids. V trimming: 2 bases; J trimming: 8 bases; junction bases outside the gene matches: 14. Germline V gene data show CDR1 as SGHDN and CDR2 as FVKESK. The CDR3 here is CASSQLSGTSSWDEQFF. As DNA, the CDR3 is TGTGCCAGCAGCCAACTCTCCGGGACTAGTAGCTGGGATGAGCAGTTCTTC.

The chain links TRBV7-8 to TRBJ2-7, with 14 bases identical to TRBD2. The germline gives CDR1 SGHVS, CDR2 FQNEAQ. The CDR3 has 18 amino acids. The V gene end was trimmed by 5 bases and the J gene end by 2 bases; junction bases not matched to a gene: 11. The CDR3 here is CASSRGGTSGSATYEQYF. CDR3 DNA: TGTGCCAGCAGCCGAGGCGGGACTAGCGGGAGTGCTACCTACGAGCAGTACTTC.

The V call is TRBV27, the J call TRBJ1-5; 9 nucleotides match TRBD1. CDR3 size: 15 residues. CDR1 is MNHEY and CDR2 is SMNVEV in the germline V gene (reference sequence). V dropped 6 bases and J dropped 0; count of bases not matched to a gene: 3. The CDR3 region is CASRGQGVSNQPQHF. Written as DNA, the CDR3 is TGTGCCAGCAGGGGACAGGGTGTTAGCAATCAGCCCCAGCATTTT.

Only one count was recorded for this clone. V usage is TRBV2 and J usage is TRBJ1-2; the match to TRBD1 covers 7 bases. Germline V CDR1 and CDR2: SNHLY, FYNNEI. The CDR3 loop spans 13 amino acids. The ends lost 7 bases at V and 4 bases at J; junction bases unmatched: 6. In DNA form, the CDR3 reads TGTGCCAGCACTCGACAGGGTGGCTATGGCTACACCTTC. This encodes CASTRQGGYGYTF.

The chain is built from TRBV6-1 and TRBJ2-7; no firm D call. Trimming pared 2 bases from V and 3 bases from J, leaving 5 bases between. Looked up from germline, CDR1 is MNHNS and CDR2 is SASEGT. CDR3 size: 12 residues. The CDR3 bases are TGTGCCAGCAGTGAAATTATCTACGAGCAGTACTTC. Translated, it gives CASSEIIYEQYF.

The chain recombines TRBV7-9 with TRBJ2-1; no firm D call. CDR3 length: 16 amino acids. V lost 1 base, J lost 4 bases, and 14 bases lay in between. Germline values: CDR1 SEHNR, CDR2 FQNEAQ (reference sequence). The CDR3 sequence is CASSLELGTWYNEQFF. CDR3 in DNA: TGTGCCAGCAGCTTAGAACTCGGTACTTGGTACAATGAGCAGTTCTTC.

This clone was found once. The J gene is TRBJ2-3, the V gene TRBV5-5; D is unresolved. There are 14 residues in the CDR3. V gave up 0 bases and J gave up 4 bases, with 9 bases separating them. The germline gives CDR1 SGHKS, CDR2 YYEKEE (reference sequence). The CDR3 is CASSLGVAPDTQYF. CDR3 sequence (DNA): TGTGCCAGCAGCTTGGGGGTAGCTCCAGATACGCAGTATTTT.

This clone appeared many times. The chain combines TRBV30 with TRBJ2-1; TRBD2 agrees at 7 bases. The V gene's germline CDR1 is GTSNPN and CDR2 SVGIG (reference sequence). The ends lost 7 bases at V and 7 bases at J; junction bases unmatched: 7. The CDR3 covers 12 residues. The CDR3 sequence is CASDLGGNEQFF. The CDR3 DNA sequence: TGTGCCTCCGACTTGGGGGGGAATGAGCAGTTCTTC.

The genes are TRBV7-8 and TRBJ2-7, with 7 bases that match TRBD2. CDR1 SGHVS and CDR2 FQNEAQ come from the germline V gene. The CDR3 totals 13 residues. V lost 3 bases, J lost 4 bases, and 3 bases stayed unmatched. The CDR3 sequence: CASSLTGRYEQYF. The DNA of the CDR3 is TGTGCCAGCAGCTTGACCGGGAGGTACGAGCAGTACTTC.

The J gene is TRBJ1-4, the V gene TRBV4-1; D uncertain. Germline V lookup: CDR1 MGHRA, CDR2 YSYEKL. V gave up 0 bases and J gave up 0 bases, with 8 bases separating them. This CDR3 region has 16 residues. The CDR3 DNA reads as TGCGCCAGCAGCCAAGAATCACAAGCAACTAATGAAAAACTGTTTTTT. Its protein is CASSQESQATNEKLFF.

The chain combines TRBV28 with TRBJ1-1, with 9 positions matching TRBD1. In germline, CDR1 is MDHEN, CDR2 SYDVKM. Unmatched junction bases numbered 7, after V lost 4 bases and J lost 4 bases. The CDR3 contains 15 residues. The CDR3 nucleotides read TGTGCCAGCAGTTCCAACAGGGGGCGCGCCACTGAAGCTTTCTTT. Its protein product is CASSSNRGRATEAFF.

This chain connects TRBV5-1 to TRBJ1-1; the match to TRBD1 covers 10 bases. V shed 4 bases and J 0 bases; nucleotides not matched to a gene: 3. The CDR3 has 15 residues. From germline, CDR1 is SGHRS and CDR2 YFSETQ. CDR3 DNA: TGCGCCAGCAGCGGAGGGACAGGGGTGAACACTGAAGCTTTCTTT. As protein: CASSGGTGVNTEAFF.

CDR3 sequence (DNA): TGTGCCAGCAGCCAAGCTCTCCCCGATACGCAGTATTTT. It encodes CASSQALPDTQYF. The V call is TRBV3-1 (or the pseudogene TRBV3-2), the J call TRBJ2-3; D uncertain. There are 13 residues in the CDR3. V was shortened by 1 base and J by 6 bases, with 8 bases between the two germline ends. Germline loops: CDR1 LGHDT, CDR2 YNNKEL (reference sequence).

CDR3 sequence (DNA): TGTGCCAGCAGCCAGACCCCCCGGGGGGACCAACACTACGAGCAGTACTTC. Translating gives CASSQTPRGDQHYEQYF. This rearrangement joins TRBV9 to TRBJ2-7; 7 bases map to TRBD2. Looked up from germline, CDR1 is SGDLS and CDR2 is YYNGEE. V lost 4 bases and J lost 3; bases outside the gene matches: 16. CDR3 length: 17 amino acids.

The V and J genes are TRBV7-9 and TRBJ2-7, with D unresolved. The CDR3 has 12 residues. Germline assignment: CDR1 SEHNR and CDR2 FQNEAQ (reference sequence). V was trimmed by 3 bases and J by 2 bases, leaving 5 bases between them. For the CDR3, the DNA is TGTGCCAGCAGCTTTACACCCTACGAGCAGTACTTC. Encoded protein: CASSFTPYEQYF. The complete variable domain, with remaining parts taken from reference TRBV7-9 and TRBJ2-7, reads DTGVSQNPRHKITKRGQNVTFRCDPISEHNRLYWYRQTLGQGPEFLTYFQNEAQLEKSRLLSDRFSAERPKGSFSTLEIQRTEQGDSAMYLCASSFTPYEQYFGPGTRLTVT.

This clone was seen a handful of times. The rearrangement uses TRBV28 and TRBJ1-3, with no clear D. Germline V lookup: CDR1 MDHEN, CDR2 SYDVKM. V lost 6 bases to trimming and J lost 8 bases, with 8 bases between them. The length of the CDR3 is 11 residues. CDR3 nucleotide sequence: TGTGCCAGCAGGACTCTAGACACCATATATTTT. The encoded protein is CASRTLDTIYF.

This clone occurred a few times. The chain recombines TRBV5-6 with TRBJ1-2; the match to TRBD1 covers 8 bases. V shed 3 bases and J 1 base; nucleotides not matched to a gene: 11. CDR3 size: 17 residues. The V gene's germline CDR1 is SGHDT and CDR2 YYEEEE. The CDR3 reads CASSSQQGGTYNYGYTF. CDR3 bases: TGTGCCAGCAGCTCACAACAGGGGGGGACATATAACTATGGCTACACCTTC.